The 27 T cell receptor beta chains presented below share a single source sample, sequenced in a study of metastatic and nonmetastatic thyroid tumors. Every patient was untreated before thyroid surgery. MiXCR reprocessed the PCR reads for TCRdb. The table includes some 30,000 clones, roughly 21% detected once. The sample consisted of blood. Receptor source: a female donor with papillary thyroid cancer or a benign thyroid nodule (not recorded which). Some clones in this sample may be carry-over from other donors' samples.

In its sample, this clone was seen many times. A single base separates this from a much larger clone, so it may be a read error. The V and J genes are TRBV6-1 and TRBJ1-6; no definite D call. This CDR3 contains 13 residues. The V and J ends lost 8 bases and 6 bases respectively, with 11 bases between them. Germline V gene lookup returns CDR1 MNHNS and CDR2 SASEGT. DNA of the CDR3: TGTGCCAGCGGGCCGGGCCCTAATTCACCCCTCCACTTT. Amino acids: CASGPGPNSPLHF.

This clone was seen at least ten times. This chain links TRBV2 with TRBJ1-1, with D perhaps TRBD1 (5 bases). Germline CDR1 and CDR2: SNHLY and FYNNEI. The CDR3 runs 13 residues. Trimming pared 3 bases from V and 2 bases from J, leaving 7 bases between. CDR3 sequence reads: CASSDRANTEAFF. CDR3 sequence (DNA): TGTGCCAGCAGTGACAGGGCAAACACTGAAGCTTTCTTT.

About this clone itself: Sequence at one end of the junction differs from germline and may be a read error. The V and J genes are TRBV30 and TRBJ1-2, with D unresolved. Germline-derived CDR1 and CDR2 are GTSNPN and SVGIG (reference sequence). This CDR3 is built from 12 residues. In DNA form, the CDR3 reads TGTGCCTGGACCAAACATGAGGGAAAATTAATCTTC. Its protein is CAWTKHEGKLIF.

This clone was seen a handful of times. This sequence joins TRBV15 and TRBJ2-1, with TRBD2 identical over 7 bases. Germline V gene sequence: CDR1 LNHNV, CDR2 YYDKDF (reference sequence). The length of the CDR3 is 13 residues. V lost 3 bases, J lost 6 bases, and 2 bases stayed unmatched. The CDR3 loop reads CATSRGTTNEQFF. The CDR3 DNA is TGTGCCACCAGCAGGGGGACTACCAATGAGCAGTTCTTC.

This clone was recorded at least ten times. The genes are TRBV20-1 and TRBJ2-3; D remains unclear. V was trimmed by 4 bases and J by 0 bases, leaving 5 bases between them. The germline CDR1 and CDR2 sequences are DFQATT and SNEGSKA (reference sequence). CDR3 length: 12 amino acids. The chain's CDR3 is CSATTSTDTQYF. The CDR3 DNA reads as TGCAGTGCTACAACTAGCACAGATACGCAGTATTTT.

The gene calls are TRBV5-1 and TRBJ2-2; tentative D call: TRBD1 (5 bases). Germline V gene sequence: CDR1 SGHRS, CDR2 YFSETQ. Trimming pared 4 bases from V and 7 bases from J, leaving 11 bases between. The length of the CDR3 is 13 residues. This chain's CDR3 is CASSLLGDGELFF. The DNA for the CDR3 is TGCGCCAGCAGCCTTTTAGGGGACGGGGAGCTGTTTTTT.

This clone rates as medium-sized (0.01 to 0.1%). The chain links TRBV3-1 to TRBJ1-2, with a weak D call TRBD1 (5 bases). V lost 3 bases, J lost 4 bases, and 9 bases lay in between. The CDR3 loop spans 13 amino acids. Per germline, CDR1 LGHDT and CDR2 YNNKEL (reference sequence). This CDR3 reads CASSQGPAYGYTF. CDR3 in DNA: TGTGCCAGCAGCCAGGGACCGGCCTATGGCTACACCTTC.

This chain joins TRBV4-3 and TRBJ2-2; possible D gene TRBD2, 7 bases. The V gene's germline CDR1 is LGHNA and CDR2 YSLEER. The V end lost 1 base, the J end lost 0 bases, and 15 bases lay between the germline ends. The CDR3 is 18 residues long. CDR3 sequence reads: CASSQGAAGAANTGELFF. CDR3 nucleotides: TGCGCCAGCAGCCAAGGCGCGGCGGGGGCCGCGAACACCGGGGAGCTGTTTTTT.

This clone was counted many times. The V and J genes are TRBV7-3 and TRBJ1-1; maybe TRBD1 (6 bases). Trimming pared 5 bases from V and 4 bases from J, leaving 14 bases between. The CDR3 has 14 residues. From germline, CDR1 is SGHTA and CDR2 FQGTGA. CDR3 residues: CASSATGRVTEAFF. The CDR3 DNA reads TGTGCCAGCAGCGCCACAGGGCGCGTCACTGAAGCTTTCTTT.

The CDR3 reads CSASLMTSEQFF. CDR3 bases: TGCAGTGCTAGTCTAATGACTAGTGAGCAGTTCTTC. The rearrangement uses TRBV20-1 and TRBJ2-1, with TRBD2 as a possible D gene (6 bases). V shed 3 bases and J shed 9 bases, with 12 bases lying between them. Per germline, CDR1 DFQATT and CDR2 SNEGSKA (reference sequence). The CDR3 is made up of 12 amino acids.

This clone showed up many times. CDR3 nucleotides: TGCGCCAGCAGCTCTTCCGGGACGGCCTATGGCTACACCTTC. It specifies CASSSSGTAYGYTF. The chain links TRBV5-1 to TRBJ1-2, with D possibly matching TRBD1 (5 bases). Deletions cut 3 bases from V and 4 bases from J, with 13 bases between. The CDR3 length is 14 residues. Germline V lookup: CDR1 SGHRS, CDR2 YFSETQ.

This clone is labeled as medium-sized. This chain uses TRBV5-6 with TRBJ2-3; D remains ambiguous. Germline values: CDR1 SGHDT, CDR2 YYEEEE. The CDR3 spans 12 residues. V lost 4 bases, J lost 3 bases, and 6 bases lay in between. CDR3 region: CASSRSTDTQYF. The CDR3, as DNA: TGTGCCAGCAGCAGAAGTACAGATACGCAGTATTTT.

This clone was detected ten times or more. V usage is TRBV7-3 and J usage is TRBJ1-2; D unresolved. Germline V gives CDR1 SGHTA, CDR2 FQGTGA. This CDR3 is built from 16 residues. V lost 2 bases, J lost 3 bases, and 16 bases lay in between. Here the CDR3 reads CASSLDGRQDHYGYTF. The DNA of the CDR3 is TGTGCCAGCAGCTTAGATGGTCGGCAGGACCACTATGGCTACACCTTC.

This clone was counted ten times or more. The rearrangement uses TRBV29-1 and TRBJ2-1, with 12 bases matching TRBD2. V shed 6 bases and J 0 bases; nucleotides not matched to a gene: 9. This CDR3 is 17 amino acids long. Germline CDR1 is SQVTM and CDR2 is ANQGSEA. The CDR3, as DNA: TGCAGCGTCGCGGGGACTAGCGGGTCGAGCTCCTACAATGAGCAGTTCTTC. Protein: CSVAGTSGSSSYNEQFF.

This rearrangement joins TRBV6-1 to TRBJ2-6; D gene ambiguous. From germline, CDR1 is MNHNS and CDR2 SASEGT. The CDR3 length is 16 residues. V gave up 4 bases and J gave up 3 bases, with 13 bases separating them. CDR3 coding DNA: TGTGCCAGCAGTGGGGCTCACAGTAGTGGGGCCAACGTCCTGACTTTC. Amino acids: CASSGAHSSGANVLTF.

This clone was seen a handful of times. The chain is built from TRBV19 and TRBJ2-1; D is perhaps TRBD1 (6 bases). Looked up from germline, CDR1 is LNHDA and CDR2 is SQIVND (reference sequence). This CDR3 region has 15 residues. With 2 bases removed from V and 4 bases from J, the gap between germline ends came to 12 bases. Here the CDR3 DNA reads TGTGCCAGTAGTATACCGCGGACAGAGTACAATGAGCAGTTCTTC. Translating gives CASSIPRTEYNEQFF.

This clone was seen many times. V is TRBV6-5 and J is TRBJ2-4; TRBD1 might be the D (5 bases). The V end lost 1 base, the J end lost 8 bases, and 12 bases lay between the germline ends. CDR1 is MNHEY, CDR2 SVGAGI, per germline. CDR3 length equals 14 residues. The CDR3 bases are TGTGCCAGCAGTTACTTCAGGGATCCCGACATTCAGTACTTC. Its protein product is CASSYFRDPDIQYF.

The table lists this clone with many counts. J is TRBJ1-2 and V is TRBV12-3 or TRBV12-4, with TRBD1 identical over 8 bases. The length of the CDR3 is 14 residues. V was clipped by 3 bases and J by 3 bases; unmatched bases: 3. CDR3 amino acids: CASSFDRGYYGYTF. CDR3 coding DNA: TGTGCCAGCAGTTTCGACAGGGGATACTATGGCTACACCTTC.

V usage is TRBV27 and J usage is TRBJ2-5; D is unclear. Trimming cost V 3 bases and J 3 bases, with 11 bases left between them. This CDR3 contains 14 residues. From germline, CDR1 is MNHEY and CDR2 SMNVEV (reference sequence). In DNA form, the CDR3 reads TGTGCCAGCAGTTTCCCGACGCTAAAAGAGACCCAGTACTTC. Translation: CASSFPTLKETQYF.

CDR3 coding DNA: TGCGCCAGCAGCTTTCCCGGGCTAGCGGGCACAGATACGCAGTATTTT. Translation: CASSFPGLAGTDTQYF. V gene TRBV5-1 combines with J gene TRBJ2-3, with 7 bases fitting TRBD2. CDR1 and CDR2 from the germline V gene are SGHRS and YFSETQ. V lost 2 bases to trimming and J lost 1 base; unmatched junction nucleotides: 7. CDR3 length: 16 residues. The full variable domain, with the rest looked up from reference TRBV5-1 and TRBJ2-3, is KAGVTQTPRYLIKTRGQQVTLSCSPISGHRSVSWYQQTPGQGLQFLFEYFSETQRNKGNFPGRFSGRQFSNSRSEMNVSTLELGDSALYLCASSFPGLAGTDTQYFGPGTRLTVL.

This clone was found many times. The V call is TRBV5-1, the J call TRBJ2-3; D uncertain. V was shortened by 2 bases and J by 5 bases, with 6 bases between the two germline ends. This CDR3 is 12 amino acids long. CDR1 and CDR2 (germline): SGHRS, YFSETQ. The CDR3 reads CASSFGIDTQYF. CDR3 sequence (DNA): TGCGCCAGCAGCTTTGGGATAGATACGCAGTATTTT. Supplemented by reference TRBV5-1 and TRBJ2-3, the full variable domain reads KAGVTQTPRYLIKTRGQQVTLSCSPISGHRSVSWYQQTPGQGLQFLFEYFSETQRNKGNFPGRFSGRQFSNSRSEMNVSTLELGDSALYLCASSFGIDTQYFGPGTRLTVL.

This clone was recorded many times. This chain links TRBV6-1 with TRBJ2-3; D may be TRBD2 (7 bases). Germline-derived CDR1 and CDR2 are MNHNS and SASEGT. V lost 3 bases and J 1 base, leaving 17 bases between the germline ends. The CDR3 is 17 amino acids. In DNA form, the CDR3 reads TGTGCCAGCAGTGAGCGTCCGGGGGGCGAGGGCACAGATACGCAGTATTTT. Its protein is CASSERPGGEGTDTQYF.

This clone was seen only a few times. The chain links TRBV12-3 or TRBV12-4 to TRBJ2-7; 9 positions match TRBD2. With V trimmed by 3 bases and J by 3 bases, 3 bases remained unmatched. This CDR3 is 14 amino acids long. The CDR3 region is CASSFLAGNYEQYF. The CDR3, as DNA: TGTGCCAGCAGTTTCCTAGCGGGAAACTACGAGCAGTACTTC.

This clone came up many times. This chain links TRBV15 with TRBJ2-5; no clear D. The V end lost 5 bases, the J end lost 0 bases, and 4 bases lay between the germline ends. Germline CDR1 and CDR2: LNHNV and YYDKDF (reference sequence). This CDR3 is built from 12 residues. The CDR3 protein is CATSLNQETQYF. DNA of the CDR3: TGTGCCACCAGCCTAAACCAAGAGACCCAGTACTTC. Looking up the rest from reference TRBV15 and TRBJ2-5 gives the full variable domain: DAMVIQNPRYQVTQFGKPVTLSCSQTLNHNVMYWYQQKSSQAPKLLFHYYDKDFNNEADTPDNFQSRRPNTSFCFLDIRSPGLGDTAMYLCATSLNQETQYFGPGTRLLVL.

About this clone: At one of its ends the junction is not consistent with the germline gene, which may arise from a read error. This rearrangement joins TRBV10-2 to TRBJ2-2, with 10 nucleotides matching TRBD1. Germline CDR1 is WSHSY and CDR2 is SAAADI. CDR3 size: 15 residues. The CDR3 DNA sequence: TGCGCCAGCAGCCCGACAGGGGGCATAACCGTGGAGCTGTTTTTT. It specifies CASSPTGGITVELFF.

This clone was picked up many times. This chain uses TRBV5-1 with TRBJ2-3, with a possible D match to TRBD2 (7 bases). The germline CDR1 and CDR2 sequences are SGHRS and YFSETQ. This CDR3 has 15 amino acids. V lost 5 bases to trimming and J lost 2 bases, with 15 bases between them. CDR3 coding DNA: TGCGCCAGCAGTGGGTTGGGGGGGCACACAGATACGCAGTATTTT. This sequence encodes CASSGLGGHTDTQYF.

The table lists this clone with a few counts. The gene calls are TRBV12-3 or TRBV12-4 and TRBJ1-5; D is ambiguous. Trimming shortened V by 3 bases and J by 3 bases, and 9 bases separated the two germline ends. The length of the CDR3 is 14 residues. The CDR3 nucleotides are TGTGCCAGCAGTTTGGCGTCCGCCAATCAGCCCCAGCATTTT. Translating it yields CASSLASANQPQHF.